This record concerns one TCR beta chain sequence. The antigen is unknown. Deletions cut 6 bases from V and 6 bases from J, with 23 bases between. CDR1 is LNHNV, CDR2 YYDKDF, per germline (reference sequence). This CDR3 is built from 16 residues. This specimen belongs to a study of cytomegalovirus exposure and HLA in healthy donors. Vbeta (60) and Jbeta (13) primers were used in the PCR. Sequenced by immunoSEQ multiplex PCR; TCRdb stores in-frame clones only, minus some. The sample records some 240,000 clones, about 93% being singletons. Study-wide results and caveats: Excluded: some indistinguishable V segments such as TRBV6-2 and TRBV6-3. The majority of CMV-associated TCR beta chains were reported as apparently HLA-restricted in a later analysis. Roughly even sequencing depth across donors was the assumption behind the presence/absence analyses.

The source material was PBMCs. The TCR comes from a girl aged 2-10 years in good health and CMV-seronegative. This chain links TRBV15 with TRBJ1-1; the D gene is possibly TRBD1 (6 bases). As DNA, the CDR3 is TGTGCCACCAGTCTGTATGGGGGCTCTTTGGCGGCTGAAGCTTTCTTT. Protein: CATSLYGGSLAAEAFF.